These 26 T cell receptor beta chains share one sample of origin, sequenced in a study of T cell clones after liver transplantation. Libraries were prepared by immunoSEQ multiplex PCR; TCRdb keeps only in-frame clonotypes and omits some of them. Here the sample spans some 59,000 clones, 71% being singletons. This material consisted of CD4+ T cells from blood, taken before liver transplant. The receptors were sampled from a human donor who received a liver transplant.

J is TRBJ1-3 and V is TRBV2; tentative D call: TRBD1 (5 bases). Germline CDR1 and CDR2: SNHLY and FYNNEI. This CDR3 has 17 residues. V lost 1 base, J lost 8 bases, and 21 bases lay in between. The CDR3 coding sequence is TGTGCCAGCAGTGAAGTTGTCGGCATGGCGGCGGGGGACACCATATATTTT. Its protein is CASSEVVGMAAGDTIYF.

The chain is built from TRBV7-2 and TRBJ1-1; no clear D. This CDR3 has 14 amino acids. Per the germline V gene, CDR1 is SGHTA and CDR2 is FQGNSA. Trimming left V 8 bases short and J 4 bases short, with 17 bases between. Here the CDR3 reads CASGSTGLGTEAFF. The CDR3 nucleotides are TGTGCCAGCGGTTCCACGGGGTTGGGCACTGAAGCTTTCTTT.

The chain combines TRBV7-8 with TRBJ1-1, with TRBD1 as a possible D gene (5 bases). This CDR3 has 16 residues. The V and J ends lost 6 bases and 1 base respectively, with 18 bases between them. CDR1 and CDR2 (germline): SGHVS, FQNEAQ. The CDR3 nucleotides read TGTGCCAGCAGTACCTCCGCGGGGGGGAGGAACACTGAAGCTTTCTTT. It encodes CASSTSAGGRNTEAFF.

The V and J genes are TRBV7-9 and TRBJ1-1; unclear D gene. Germline loops: CDR1 SEHNR, CDR2 FQNEAQ (reference sequence). V was pared by 0 bases and J by 4 bases, with 9 bases between. CDR3 length: 14 residues. The CDR3 DNA is TGTGCCAGCAGCTTAGCTGCAGTGTCCACTGAAGCTTTCTTT. This codes for CASSLAAVSTEAFF.

The V and J genes are TRBV5-4 and TRBJ1-2; 7 bases are a match to TRBD1. The CDR3 covers 13 residues. CDR1 is SGHNT and CDR2 is YYREEE in the germline V gene (reference sequence). Trimming at V came to 4 bases and at J to 3 bases, leaving 3 bases not matched to a gene. In DNA, the CDR3 is TGTGCCAGCAGCCCCAGGGGGTACTATGGCTACACCTTC. This gives the protein CASSPRGYYGYTF.

V gene TRBV11-2 combines with J gene TRBJ1-2; D is uncertain. CDR1 and CDR2 from the germline V gene are SGHAT and FQNNGV. CDR3 size: 12 residues. Trimming shortened V by 0 bases and J by 6 bases, and 5 bases separated the two germline ends. The CDR3 coding sequence is TGTGCCAGCAGCTTAGAGGGCAATGGCTACACCTTC. It codes for CASSLEGNGYTF.

V usage is TRBV19 and J usage is TRBJ2-7; the match to TRBD1 covers 9 bases. Germline V lookup: CDR1 LNHDA, CDR2 SQIVND (reference sequence). This CDR3 has 15 residues. Trimming at V came to 5 bases and at J to 5 bases, leaving 10 bases not matched to a gene. The CDR3 coding sequence is TGTGCCAGTAGTCTTAGACAGGGGGTCGGCAACGAGCAGTACTTC. Translated: CASSLRQGVGNEQYF.

This chain connects TRBV5-1 to TRBJ1-1; 8 bases are shared with TRBD1. V shed 4 bases and J 7 bases; nucleotides not matched to a gene: 12. This CDR3 is built from 15 residues. Per the germline V gene, CDR1 is SGHRS and CDR2 is YFSETQ. The CDR3 spells CASSPGGGQGGEAFF. The DNA of the CDR3 is TGCGCCAGCAGCCCGGGTGGTGGACAGGGAGGTGAAGCTTTCTTT.

The chain has TRBV30 and TRBJ2-3; D gene ambiguous. The V gene's germline CDR1 is GTSNPN and CDR2 SVGIG (reference sequence). This CDR3 spans 12 amino acids. The ends were cut back, 3 bases at V and 4 bases at J, with 8 bases in the middle. This chain's CDR3 is CAWSAASDTQYF. DNA of the CDR3: TGTGCCTGGAGCGCAGCGTCAGATACGCAGTATTTT.

The chain recombines TRBV19 with TRBJ1-2, with 7 bases that match TRBD1. J was trimmed by 3 bases and V by 6 bases; bases with no gene match: 7. Per the germline V gene, CDR1 is LNHDA and CDR2 is SQIVND (reference sequence). The CDR3 spans 14 residues. In DNA, the CDR3 is TGTGCCAGTAGCAAACAGGGGTCTGACTATGGCTACACCTTC. Its protein product is CASSKQGSDYGYTF.

This clone was seen just once. This chain uses TRBV19 with TRBJ2-2; tentative D call: TRBD1 (5 bases). Trimming stripped 5 bases from V and 1 base from J, with 8 bases between. This CDR3 contains 14 residues. The germline CDR1 and CDR2 sequences are LNHDA and SQIVND (reference sequence). CDR3 in amino acids: CASSPQVNTGELFF. The DNA of the CDR3 is TGTGCCAGTAGTCCACAGGTGAACACCGGGGAGCTGTTTTTT.

The chain recombines TRBV6-1 with TRBJ1-2; no definite D call. The CDR3 has 14 residues. Trimming cost V 4 bases and J 0 bases, with 9 bases left between them. Germline V gene data show CDR1 as MNHNS and CDR2 as SASEGT. Written as DNA, the CDR3 is TGTGCCAGCAGTGCCCTCTTAGCTAACTATGGCTACACCTTC. Protein product: CASSALLANYGYTF.

Only one count was recorded for this clone. CDR3 amino acids: CASSNASRGAFF. DNA of the CDR3: TGTGCCAGCAGCAATGCGTCTAGAGGAGCTTTCTTT. This chain uses TRBV21-1 with TRBJ1-1. TRBV21-1 is shown as a pseudogene. The CDR3 covers 12 residues.

This clone was observed a handful of times. This chain links TRBV20-1 with TRBJ1-1; D uncertain. Trimming left V 4 bases short and J 8 bases short, with 8 bases between. Germline V CDR1 and CDR2: DFQATT, SNEGSKA (reference sequence). CDR3 length: 10 residues. The CDR3 loop is CSANYGEAFF. In nucleotides, the CDR3 is TGCAGTGCTAACTACGGCGAAGCTTTCTTT.

The rearrangement joins TRBV7-3 to TRBJ2-5; TRBD2 matches 11 bases. From germline, CDR1 is SGHTA and CDR2 FQGTGA. J was trimmed by 4 bases and V by 3 bases; bases with no gene match: 10. This CDR3 has 17 residues. The DNA of the CDR3 is TGTGCCAGCAGCTTGGGTGCTAGCGGGGGGCCAGGAGAGACCCAGTACTTC. Translation: CASSLGASGGPGETQYF.

The genes are TRBV7-3 and TRBJ1-2; no clear D. CDR3 length equals 15 residues. Trimming cost V 6 bases and J 3 bases, with 17 bases left between them. The germline gives CDR1 SGHTA, CDR2 FQGTGA. CDR3 nucleotides: TGTGCCAGCAGGCCGACCCACGGGAGGGACTATGGCTACACCTTC. It translates to CASRPTHGRDYGYTF.

The chain employs TRBV28 and TRBJ1-6; 7 bases are shared with TRBD1. V shed 9 bases and J 6 bases; nucleotides not matched to a gene: 8. The CDR3 has 14 residues. Germline CDR1 is MDHEN and CDR2 is SYDVKM. The chain's CDR3 is CASRPGQTNSPLHF. CDR3 sequence (DNA): TGTGCCAGTAGACCGGGACAGACTAATTCACCCCTCCACTTT.

The chain joins TRBV28 to TRBJ2-7; 9 positions match TRBD1. The germline V gene has CDR1 MDHEN and CDR2 SYDVKM. The V and J ends lost 8 bases and 3 bases, in that order; junction bases with no gene match: 8. This CDR3 has 14 amino acids. CDR3 DNA sequence: TGTGCCAGCTCCGATGGGACAGGGCTCTACGAGCAGTACTTC. As protein: CASSDGTGLYEQYF.

The rearrangement links TRBV19 to TRBJ2-4, with TRBD1 matching over 8 bases. Trimming cost V 2 bases and J 8 bases; bases outside gene matches: 11. Germline V gene data show CDR1 as LNHDA and CDR2 as SQIVND (reference sequence). The CDR3 has 16 amino acids. Here the CDR3 DNA reads TGTGCCAGTAGTATACTGGCAGGGGGCCTCGGGGACATTCAGTACTTC. Residues: CASSILAGGLGDIQYF.

V usage is TRBV5-1 and J usage is TRBJ2-3, with 7 positions matching TRBD1. V lost 0 bases to trimming and J lost 0 bases; unmatched junction nucleotides: 4. Germline CDR1 is SGHRS and CDR2 is YFSETQ. CDR3 length: 16 residues. The CDR3 region is CASSLEGAISTDTQYF. CDR3 coding DNA: TGCGCCAGCAGCTTGGAGGGGGCGATTAGCACAGATACGCAGTATTTT.

The chain uses TRBV6-1 and TRBJ2-1; 12 nucleotides line up with TRBD2. Germline V gene lookup returns CDR1 MNHNS and CDR2 SASEGT. Trimming at V came to 4 bases and at J to 4 bases, leaving 2 bases not matched to a gene. The CDR3 totals 15 residues. Written as DNA, the CDR3 is TGTGCCAGCAGTGTCCTAGCGGGGGGGTACAATGAGCAGTTCTTC. This translates into CASSVLAGGYNEQFF.

This rearrangement joins TRBV7-2 to TRBJ2-4, with 9 bases identical to TRBD1. Germline assignment: CDR1 SGHTA and CDR2 FQGNSA. J lost 7 bases, V lost 5 bases, and 12 bases had no gene match. CDR3 length: 16 residues. The CDR3 here is CASSLPGTGTGNIQYF. CDR3 nucleotide sequence: TGTGCCAGCAGCCTTCCTGGGACAGGGACGGGGAACATTCAGTACTTC.

The J gene is TRBJ1-2, the V gene TRBV2; no definite D call. The CDR3 runs to 13 residues. Trimming cost V 7 bases and J 6 bases, with 15 bases left between them. CDR1 is SNHLY and CDR2 is FYNNEI in the germline V gene. In DNA, the CDR3 is TGTGCCAGCAACTTAGAGGCGGTGGATGGCTACACCTTC. Amino acid sequence: CASNLEAVDGYTF.

J is TRBJ2-5 and V is TRBV5-6; a weak D match, TRBD1 (6 bases). V was cut by 2 bases and J by 1 base, with 12 bases left in between. Germline values: CDR1 SGHDT, CDR2 YYEEEE. This CDR3 is built from 15 residues. This CDR3 reads CASSLRQALQETQYF. For the CDR3, the DNA is TGTGCCAGCAGCTTACGACAGGCCCTCCAAGAGACCCAGTACTTC.

The J gene is TRBJ2-5, the V gene TRBV6-1; 9 nucleotides line up with TRBD1. The CDR3 totals 18 residues. With 3 bases clipped from V and 2 bases from J, the junction kept 13 bases outside the gene matches. Germline V lookup: CDR1 MNHNS, CDR2 SASEGT. CDR3 bases: TGTGCCAGCAGTGACCCCGGGACAGGGAGTAGGGATCAAGAGACCCAGTACTTC. The encoded protein is CASSDPGTGSRDQETQYF.

This clone was recorded a few times. The chain links TRBV19 to TRBJ1-4; D may be TRBD1 (6 bases). The V gene's germline CDR1 is LNHDA and CDR2 SQIVND (reference sequence). V lost 6 bases to trimming and J lost 5 bases, with 16 bases between them. This CDR3 has 15 residues. CDR3 amino acids: CASRLQGQGNEKLFF. DNA for the CDR3: TGTGCCAGTAGGCTTCAGGGCCAGGGGAATGAAAAACTGTTTTTT.